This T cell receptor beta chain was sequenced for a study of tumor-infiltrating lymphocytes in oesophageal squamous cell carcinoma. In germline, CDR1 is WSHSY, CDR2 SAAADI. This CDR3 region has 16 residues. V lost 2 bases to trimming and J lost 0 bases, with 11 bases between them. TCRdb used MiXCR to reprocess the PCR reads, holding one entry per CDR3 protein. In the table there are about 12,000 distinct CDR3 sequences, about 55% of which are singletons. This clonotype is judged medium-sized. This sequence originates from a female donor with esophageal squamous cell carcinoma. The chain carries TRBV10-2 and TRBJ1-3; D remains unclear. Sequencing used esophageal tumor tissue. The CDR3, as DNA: TGCGCCAGCAGTGAGGAGCGGGGATTCTCTGGAAACACCATATATTTT. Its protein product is CASSEERGFSGNTIYF.